The 9 T cell receptor beta chains presented below share a single source sample, sequenced in a study of blood T cell repertoires in COVID-19. Some clones are missing from TCRdb's copy, which holds only in-frame ones; the method was immunoSEQ multiplex PCR. The sample lists a few hundred thousand clones, 80% to 85% occurring once. Sequences were obtained from PBMCs or T cells enriched from blood (not recorded which). The receptors were gathered from a man aged 35 to 55 who had been exposed to COVID-19.

The CDR3 nucleotides are TGCGCCAGCAGCTCCCCACTAGCGGGAGTAGCCTACGAGCAGTACTTC. Protein product: CASSSPLAGVAYEQYF. The chain has TRBV5-1 and TRBJ2-7; 11 bases fit TRBD2. V lost 3 bases and J lost 2; bases outside the gene matches: 7. This CDR3 has 16 amino acids. In germline, CDR1 is SGHRS, CDR2 YFSETQ. Supplemented by reference TRBV5-1 and TRBJ2-7, the full variable domain reads KAGVTQTPRYLIKTRGQQVTLSCSPISGHRSVSWYQQTPGQGLQFLFEYFSETQRNKGNFPGRFSGRQFSNSRSEMNVSTLELGDSALYLCASSSPLAGVAYEQYFGPGTRLTVT.

The chain is built from TRBV10-3 and TRBJ2-1; 8 bases map to TRBD2. This CDR3 has 15 residues. V was pared by 4 bases and J by 3 bases, with 5 bases of the junction left unmatched. Looked up from germline, CDR1 is ENHRY and CDR2 is SYGVKD. CDR3 amino acids: CAISGFSGNYNEQFF. The CDR3 DNA reads as TGTGCCATCAGTGGATTTAGCGGGAACTACAATGAGCAGTTCTTC.

The chain is built from TRBV5-4 and TRBJ2-1; 7 bases align to TRBD2. The germline CDR1 and CDR2 sequences are SGHNT and YYREEE (reference sequence). Trimming at V came to 3 bases and at J to 7 bases, leaving 10 bases not matched to a gene. This CDR3 has 15 amino acids. DNA of the CDR3: TGTGCCAGCAGCTCCCAGCGGGAAGGTCTTAATGAGCAGTTCTTC. Protein: CASSSQREGLNEQFF.

The gene calls are TRBV27 and TRBJ1-1; possible D gene TRBD1, 6 bases. Trimming cost V 6 bases and J 4 bases, with 15 bases left between them. There are 14 residues in the CDR3. The germline gives CDR1 MNHEY, CDR2 SMNVEV (reference sequence). Here the CDR3 reads CASSHRVKSTEAFF. Here the CDR3 DNA reads TGTGCCAGCAGCCACAGGGTTAAGAGCACTGAAGCTTTCTTT.

The gene calls are TRBV24-1 and TRBJ1-5, with D unresolved. Trimming removed 4 bases from V and 10 bases from J, with 16 bases in between. This CDR3 spans 14 amino acids. CDR1 and CDR2 from the germline V gene are KGHDR and SFDVKD. CDR3 sequence: CATSEAVGGRPQHF. Written as DNA, the CDR3 is TGTGCCACCAGTGAGGCGGTGGGAGGTCGACCCCAGCATTTT.

This clone was observed a handful of times. The chain combines TRBV19 with TRBJ1-2; TRBD1 aligns across 8 bases. Germline loops: CDR1 LNHDA, CDR2 SQIVND (reference sequence). This CDR3 is 13 amino acids long. The V and J ends lost 4 bases and 7 bases, in that order; junction bases with no gene match: 5. This CDR3 reads CASSTGQGRGYTF. CDR3 nucleotides: TGTGCCAGTAGTACTGGACAGGGCCGTGGCTACACCTTC.

CDR3 nucleotides: TGTGCCACCCTGATGGACAGCGTGAACACTGAAGCTTTCTTT. As protein: CATLMDSVNTEAFF. The V call is TRBV10-3, the J call TRBJ1-1; a possible D gene is TRBD1 (6 bases). Germline values: CDR1 ENHRY, CDR2 SYGVKD. The length of the CDR3 is 14 residues. V shed 10 bases and J shed 0 bases, with 15 bases lying between them.

This clone turned up a few times. This chain connects TRBV4-1 to TRBJ1-1, with D unresolved. Germline CDR1 MGHRA, CDR2 YSYEKL. Deletions cut 1 base from V and 4 bases from J, with 7 bases between. The CDR3 has 13 residues. CDR3 in amino acids: CASSQGGSTEAFF. The CDR3 DNA reads TGCGCCAGCAGCCAAGGAGGTAGCACTGAAGCTTTCTTT.

This chain links TRBV30 with TRBJ2-7; D is unclear. The CDR3 has 11 residues. Trimming stripped 3 bases from V and 2 bases from J, with 5 bases between. CDR1 and CDR2 (germline): GTSNPN, SVGIG (reference sequence). Written as DNA, the CDR3 is TGTGCCTGGAGCACTACCTACGAGCAGTACTTC. Its protein product is CAWSTTYEQYF.